This TCR beta chain was identified during a study of OX40 agonist ivuxolimab in advanced cancers. Trimming at V came to 5 bases and at J to 6 bases, leaving 7 bases not matched to a gene. The CDR3 runs 14 residues. Germline CDR1 SGHVS, CDR2 FQNEAQ. TCRdb's table, derived via immunoSEQ multiplex PCR, lists solely in-frame clones and lacks some. The sample includes 95,000 or so clones, 92% seen only once; the top ten take around 0.51%. The source material was CD4+ or CD8+ T cells sorted from blood, sampled in a trial of the OX40 agonist ivuxolimab. The sequence derives from an adult with an advanced solid tumor such as melanoma, head and neck, liver or kidney cancer. This rearrangement joins TRBV7-8 to TRBJ2-7; TRBD1 agrees at 10 bases. In nucleotides, the CDR3 is TGTGCCAGCAGCGGAGGACAGGGGGAGGGCGAGCAGTACTTC. Protein product: CASSGGQGEGEQYF.